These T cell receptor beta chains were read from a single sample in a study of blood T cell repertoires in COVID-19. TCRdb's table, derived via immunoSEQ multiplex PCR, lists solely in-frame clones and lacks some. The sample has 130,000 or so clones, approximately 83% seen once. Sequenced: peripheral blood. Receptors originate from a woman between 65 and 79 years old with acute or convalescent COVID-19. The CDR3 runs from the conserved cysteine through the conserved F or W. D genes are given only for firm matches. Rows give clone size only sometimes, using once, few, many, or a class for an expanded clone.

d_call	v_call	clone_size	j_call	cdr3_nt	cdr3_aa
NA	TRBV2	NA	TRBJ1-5	TGTGCCAGCAGCTTCGACCGGACTGGCCAGCCCCAGCATTTT	CASSFDRTGQPQHF
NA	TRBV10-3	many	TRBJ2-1	TGTGCCATCACTTTAGGGAGGGGGAACAATGAGCAGTTCTTC	CAITLGRGNNEQFF
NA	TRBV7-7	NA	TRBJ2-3	TGTGCCAGCAGCTCGTCTGGGGGCGGAGATACGCAGTATTTT	CASSSSGGGDTQYF
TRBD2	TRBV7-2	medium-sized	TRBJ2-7	TGTGCCAGCAGCTTAACGACTAGCGGGGGCCACGAGCAGTACTTC	CASSLTTSGGHEQYF
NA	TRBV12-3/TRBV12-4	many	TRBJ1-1	TGTGCCAGCAGTTTTGGGGCAGGGTTTGAAGCTTTCTTT	CASSFGAGFEAFF
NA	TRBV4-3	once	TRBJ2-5	TGCGCCAGCAGCCAAGATGCAGGGGCCCACCAAGAGACCCAGTACTTC	CASSQDAGAHQETQYF
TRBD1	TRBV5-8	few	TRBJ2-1	TGTGCCAGCAGACGCCGGGACAGGGACGGTGAGCAGTTCTTC	CASRRRDRDGEQFF
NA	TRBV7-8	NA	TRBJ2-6	TGTGCCAGCAGCCCCCACGGCTCTGGGGCCAACGTCCTGACTTTC	CASSPHGSGANVLTF
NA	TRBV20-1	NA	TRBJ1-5	TGCAGTGCTAGTCAAGGGGTAAGCACTCAGCCCCAGCATTTT	CSASQGVSTQPQHF
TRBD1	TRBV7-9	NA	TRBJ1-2	TGTGCCAGCAGCCGGGGACAGACAATTAACTATGGCTACACCTTC	CASSRGQTINYGYTF
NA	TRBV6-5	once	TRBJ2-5	TGTGCCAGCAGTTACAGGGAAAGGGGGAAAGAGACCCAGTACTTC	CASSYRERGKETQYF
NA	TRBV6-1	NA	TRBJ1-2	TGTGCCAGCAGTGAACTTGGGACTCTCACAAACTATGGCTACACCTTC	CASSELGTLTNYGYTF
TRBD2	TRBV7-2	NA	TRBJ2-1	TGTGCCAGCAGCGCCTCTAGCGGGGGGCCCTACAATGAGCAGTTCTTC	CASSASSGGPYNEQFF
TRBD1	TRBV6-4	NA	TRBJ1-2	TGTGCCAGCAGTGAGGGACAGGGACGCGGCTACACCTTC	CASSEGQGRGYTF
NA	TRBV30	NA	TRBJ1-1	TGTGCCTGGAGTCTCCCGGGGGGCGGAGCTTTCTTT	CAWSLPGGGAFF
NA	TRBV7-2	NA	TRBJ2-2	TGTGCCAGCAGCTTAAAGCTCCGGGAAGGGGAGCTGTTTTTT	CASSLKLREGELFF
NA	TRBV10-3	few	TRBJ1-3	TGTGCCATCAGTGAAAACAGCAACACCATATATTTT	CAISENSNTIYF
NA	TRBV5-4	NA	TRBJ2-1	TGTGCCAGCAGCCCCAACCGGGGGGCGACGTACAATGAGCAGTTCTTC	CASSPNRGATYNEQFF
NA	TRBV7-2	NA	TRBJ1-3	TGTGCCAGCAGTCAAGTACAGGCGGCGAGGCTAGGAAACACCATATATTTT	CASSQVQAARLGNTIYF
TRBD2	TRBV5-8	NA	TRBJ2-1	TGTGCCAGCAAAGCGGGGGGGCCTAATGAGCAGTTCTTC	CASKAGGPNEQFF
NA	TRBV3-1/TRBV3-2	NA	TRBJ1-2	TGTGCCAGCAGCCCCGACGGGAACTATGGCTACACCTTC	CASSPDGNYGYTF
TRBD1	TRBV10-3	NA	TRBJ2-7	TGTGCCATCAGTGGAGACAGGGACGAGCAGTACTTC	CAISGDRDEQYF
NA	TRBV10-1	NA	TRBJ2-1	TGCGCCAGCAGTGCTTACTCCCTAGGTGAGCAGTTCTTC	CASSAYSLGEQFF
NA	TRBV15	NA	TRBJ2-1	TGTGCCACCAGCAAGGTACTAGCTGAGTACAATGAGCAGTTCTTC	CATSKVLAEYNEQFF
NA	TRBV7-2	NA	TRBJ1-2	TGTGCCAGCAGCTTTCCGGCCACGGGGGGCTACACCTTC	CASSFPATGGYTF
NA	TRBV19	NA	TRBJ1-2	TGTGCCAGTAGTATAGAGTTTCCCGACTATGGCTACACCTTC	CASSIEFPDYGYTF
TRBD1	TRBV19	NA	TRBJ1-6	TGTGCCAGTCCGGGACAGGGCAATTCACCCCTCCACTTT	CASPGQGNSPLHF
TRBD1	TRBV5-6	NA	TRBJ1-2	TGTGCCAGCAGCTTAGGGGGCGCCTATGGCTACACCTTC	CASSLGGAYGYTF
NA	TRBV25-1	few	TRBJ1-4	TGTGCCAGCAATGGGGGGGCCTCTAATGAAAAACTGTTTTTT	CASNGGASNEKLFF
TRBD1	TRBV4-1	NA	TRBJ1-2	TGCGCCAGCAGCCATGGACAGGGGAATAACTATGGCTACACCTTC	CASSHGQGNNYGYTF
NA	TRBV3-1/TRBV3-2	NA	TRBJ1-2	TGTGCCAGCAGCCAAGATTGGAGGGAGCCTAACTATGGCTACACCTTC	CASSQDWREPNYGYTF
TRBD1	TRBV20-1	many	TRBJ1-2	TGCAGTGCTGCCCGGACAGGCAGCTACACCTTC	CSAARTGSYTF
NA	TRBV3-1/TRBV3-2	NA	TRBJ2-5	TGTGCCAGCAGCCAAGCCGTCGAGACCCAGTACTTC	CASSQAVETQYF
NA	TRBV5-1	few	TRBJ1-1	TGCGCCAGCAGCTTGGCCGGGAACACTGAAGCTTTCTTT	CASSLAGNTEAFF
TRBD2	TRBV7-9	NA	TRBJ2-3	TGTGCCAGCAGCTTGCCGTTAGCGGGGGGAGATACGCAGTATTTT	CASSLPLAGGDTQYF
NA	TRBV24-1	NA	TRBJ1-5	TGTGCCACCAGTGTGTCAGGGGACAATCAGCCCCAGCATTTT	CATSVSGDNQPQHF
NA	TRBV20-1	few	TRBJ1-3	TGCAGTGCTAGTGACCCGACAGCTGGAAACACCATATATTTT	CSASDPTAGNTIYF
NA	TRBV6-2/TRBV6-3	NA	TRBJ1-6	TGTGCCAGCAGTTACTCGGAGGGTTCGTATAATTCACCCCTCCACTTT	CASSYSEGSYNSPLHF
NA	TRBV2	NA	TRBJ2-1	TGTGCCAGCAGTAGCCAGGGAGGGCAGTTCTTC	CASSSQGGQFF
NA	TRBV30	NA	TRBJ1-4	TGTGCCTGGAGTGTACAGGCAACTAATGAAAAACTGTTTTTT	CAWSVQATNEKLFF
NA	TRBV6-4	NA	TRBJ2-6	TGTGCCAGCAGAGCAAACTCTGGGGCCAACGTCCTGACTTTC	CASRANSGANVLTF
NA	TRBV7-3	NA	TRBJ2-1	TGTGCCAGCAGTCCGGATACGGGGGGCGTTTACAATGAGCAGTTCTTC	CASSPDTGGVYNEQFF
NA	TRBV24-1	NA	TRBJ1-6	TGTGCCACCAGTTTGGGGCAGAAAAATTCACCCCTCCACTTT	CATSLGQKNSPLHF
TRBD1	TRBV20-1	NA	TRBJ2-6	TGCAGTGCTAGTAGACCCTTCGGGACAGTCAACTCTGGGGCCAACGTCCTGACTTTC	CSASRPFGTVNSGANVLTF
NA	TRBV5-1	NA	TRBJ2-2	TGCGCCAGCAGCTTGTCAACCCCACAGGTCGGGGAGCTGTTTTTT	CASSLSTPQVGELFF
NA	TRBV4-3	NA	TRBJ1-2	TGCGCCAGCAGCCAAACAACGACAAGTCTGGCGACCTTC	CASSQTTTSLATF
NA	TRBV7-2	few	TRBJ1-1	TGTGCCAGCAGCAAAGCTACATCGGGGGTAGGGACTGAAGCTTTCTTT	CASSKATSGVGTEAFF
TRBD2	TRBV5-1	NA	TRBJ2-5	TGCGCCAGCAGCTTGGTCAACATGGGAGGACTAGGCGAGACCCAGTACTTC	CASSLVNMGGLGETQYF
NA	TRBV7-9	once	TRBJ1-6	TGTGCCAGCAGCTTAGCGCAGGGGTTTTCACCCCTCCACTTT	CASSLAQGFSPLHF
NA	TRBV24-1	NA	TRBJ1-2	TGTGCCACCAGTGACGGGGACTCGGCAAACTTC	CATSDGDSANF
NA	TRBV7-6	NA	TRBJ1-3	TGTGCCAGCAGCCCCGACAGTTACTCTGGAAACACCATATATTTT	CASSPDSYSGNTIYF
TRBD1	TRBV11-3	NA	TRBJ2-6	TGTGCCAGCAGCTTAGGCAGGGGGACTGGGGCCAACGTCCTGACTTTC	CASSLGRGTGANVLTF
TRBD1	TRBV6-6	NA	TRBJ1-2	TGTGCCAGCAGTCGGGACAGCCCTAACTATGGCTACACCTTC	CASSRDSPNYGYTF
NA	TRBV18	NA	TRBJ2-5	TGTGCCAGCTCACCGGCATTCCAAGAGACCCAGTACTTC	CASSPAFQETQYF
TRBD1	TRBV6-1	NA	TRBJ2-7	TGTGCCAGCAGTGTTTCGAACAGGGGGAAGTCCTACGAGCAGTACTTC	CASSVSNRGKSYEQYF
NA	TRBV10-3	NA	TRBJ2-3	TGTGCCATCAGCTACAGGTCAAGGGGCACAGATACGCAGTATTTT	CAISYRSRGTDTQYF
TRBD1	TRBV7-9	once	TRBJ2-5	TGTGCCAGCAGCCCCTTGGACAGGGACCAAGAGACCCAGTACTTC	CASSPLDRDQETQYF
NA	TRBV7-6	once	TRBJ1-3	TGTGCCAGCAGCACAGCCTCAGTGGGTTCTTCTGGAAACACCATATATTTT	CASSTASVGSSGNTIYF
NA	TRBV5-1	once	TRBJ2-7	TGCGCCAGCCGTACGGACACCGACTCCTACGAGCAGTACTTC	CASRTDTDSYEQYF
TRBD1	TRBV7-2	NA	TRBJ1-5	TGTGCCAGCAGCCCAGACAGGGGATTCAATCAGCCCCAGCATTTT	CASSPDRGFNQPQHF